The 29 T cell receptor beta chains below were found in one sample sequenced in a study of tissue T cells after allogeneic stem cell transplantation. The time point here: mouse harvest day 14 after allogeneic transplant. The graft held 10^6 splenic CD5+ T cells and 10^7 T-cell-depleted bone marrow cells. Only in-frame clones appear in the TCRdb table, and some are missing; sequencing was by immunoSEQ multiplex PCR. Of some 8,000 clones listed, around 35% are singletons. The sample taken for sequencing was skin. These receptors were taken from a female BALB/c mouse given C57BL/6 T cells with graft-versus-host disease after an allogeneic hematopoietic cell transplant.

By sample fraction, this clone is medium-sized. The genes are named according to mouse. The CDR3 end falls 1 residue outside the read, so it is completed with the germline J gene. This chain joins TRBV26 and TRBJ1-1, with 8 bases aligning to TRBD1. The CDR3 spans 13 residues. From germline, CDR1 is KGHPV and CDR2 FQNQEV (reference sequence). V shed 0 bases, J shed 6 bases, and the junction held 0 bases outside the gene matches. The chain's CDR3 is CASSLSDRAEVFF. The CDR3 bases that were read are TGTGCCAGCAGTCTGTCGGACAGGGCAGAAGTCTTC.

By its share, this clone is medium-sized. Genes here carry mouse names. Coverage ceases 1 residue before the CDR3 finishes, and the germline J gene fills in the end. The genes are TRBV15 and TRBJ1-3; TRBD1 agrees at 8 bases. Germline V gene data show CDR1 as SGHND and CDR2 as FRSKSL. The CDR3 length is 14 residues. Losses at the gene ends were 6 bases for V and 3 bases for J; bases not matched to a gene: 4. The sequenced part of the CDR3 DNA is TGTGCCAGCAGGGAGACAGGGGATGGAAATACGCTCTAT. This translates into CASRETGDGNTLY. The entire CDR3 reads CASRETGDGNTLYF.

In its sample, this clone was seen a few times. A much larger clone lies one base from this, so it may be a read error. Gene names and germline refer to mouse. The sequence runs out 1 residue before the end of the CDR3; the remainder is reconstructed from the germline J gene. This sample also contains other DNA sequences that code for the same CDR3. The V call is TRBV26, the J call TRBJ1-3, with D maybe TRBD1 (5 bases). Trimming pared 4 bases from V and 0 bases from J, leaving 7 bases between. There are 14 residues in the CDR3. Looked up from germline, CDR1 is KGHPV and CDR2 is FQNQEV (reference sequence). The CDR3 DNA, read in part, is TGTGCCAGCAGTCCGGACAATTCTGGAAATACGCTCTAT. Its translation is CASSPDNSGNTLY. The whole CDR3 protein reads CASSPDNSGNTLYF.

As to this clone: The genes and germline here are from mouse. The CDR3 end lies 1 residue beyond the end of the read and is filled in from the germline J gene. The chain uses TRBV26 and TRBJ2-7, with D possibly TRBD2 on 6 matching bases. Trimming shortened V by 3 bases and J by 7 bases, and 16 bases separated the two germline ends. Germline lookup yields CDR1 KGHPV and CDR2 FQNQEV (reference sequence). The CDR3 is 14 amino acids. The CDR3 sequence is CASSLFGTSGEQYF. Incomplete CDR3 DNA: TGTGCCAGCAGTCTTTTCGGGACTTCGGGAGAACAGTAC.

By its share, this clone is large (0.1 to 1%). The listed genes are named as in mouse. The read falls 1 residue short of the CDR3 end, and the missing part is taken from the germline J gene. This chain links TRBV12-1 with TRBJ2-1; 9 bases match TRBD2. The CDR3 consists of 15 residues. CDR1 and CDR2 (germline): SGHSN, HYEKVE. The ends lost 1 base at V and 4 bases at J; junction bases unmatched: 4. The sequenced part of the CDR3 DNA is TGTGCCAGCTCTCTTCGGGACTGGGCTTATGCTGAGCAGTTC. Translation gives CASSLRDWAYAEQF. The entire CDR3 sequence reads CASSLRDWAYAEQFF.

Regarding this clone: Germline and genes: mouse. Sequencing ends 1 residue short of the CDR3 end; the germline J gene provides the rest. The genes are TRBV13-1 and TRBJ1-1, with 7 bases fitting TRBD1. The CDR3 loop spans 12 amino acids. V dropped 3 bases and J dropped 10; count of bases not matched to a gene: 6. CDR1 and CDR2 (germline): NSHNY, SYGAGN. CDR3 DNA, as far as it was read: TGTGCCAGCAGTGGGGACAGTCACGGAGTCTTC. It is translated as CASSGDSHGVF. The complete CDR3 reads CASSGDSHGVFF.

Within the sample, this clone is medium-sized. Mouse gene names apply. The missing CDR3 end, 1 residue past where the read stops, is filled in from the germline J gene. This chain joins TRBV26 and TRBJ2-4, with no clear D. The CDR3 is 14 residues long. Germline CDR1 and CDR2: KGHPV and FQNQEV (reference sequence). The V and J ends lost 4 bases and 0 bases respectively, with 8 bases between them. The chain's CDR3 is CASSPRSSQNTLYF. The part of the CDR3 DNA that was read is TGTGCCAGCAGTCCTCGATCTAGTCAAAACACCTTGTAC.

By share, this clone counts as medium-sized. Mouse gene names and germline throughout. The read terminates 1 residue ahead of where the CDR3 ends, so the germline J gene completes it. The chain joins TRBV1 to TRBJ1-4, with TRBD1 matching 10 bases. Germline V lookup: CDR1 NSQYPW, CDR2 LRSPGD (reference sequence). The CDR3 is 14 amino acids. Losses at the gene ends were 3 bases for V and 6 bases for J; bases not matched to a gene: 1. The CDR3 region is CTCSAGQGYERLFF. Partial CDR3 DNA: TGCACCTGCAGTGCGGGACAGGGGTACGAAAGATTATTT.

This clone has a handful of counts. Mouse germline and gene names are used. The read terminates 1 residue ahead of where the CDR3 ends, so the germline J gene completes it. The V gene is TRBV26, the J gene TRBJ2-4; the D is unclear. The V end lost 4 bases, the J end lost 0 bases, and 8 bases lay between the germline ends. CDR1 is KGHPV, CDR2 FQNQEV, per germline (reference sequence). The CDR3 loop spans 14 amino acids. CDR3 in amino acids: CASSPSVSQNTLYF. The sequenced part of the CDR3 DNA is TGTGCCAGCAGTCCCTCAGTTAGTCAAAACACCTTGTAC.

This clone showed up just a few times. The genes are named according to mouse. The read ends 1 residue before the CDR3 terminus; that terminus is restored from the germline J gene. The rearrangement uses TRBV23 and TRBJ2-4. The V gene's germline CDR1 is KGHTA and CDR2 FQNQQP. CDR3 length equals 10 residues. CDR3 in amino acids: CSSSQNTLYF. The part of the CDR3 DNA that was read is TGCTCCAGCAGTCAAAACACCTTGTAC.

Of note for this clone: Mouse gene names and germline throughout. The observed sequence ends 1 residue before the CDR3 terminus, with the missing tail filled in from the germline J gene. This sequence joins TRBV26 and TRBJ1-4; 9 bases are shared with TRBD1. The CDR3 contains 13 residues. Germline V gene sequence: CDR1 KGHPV, CDR2 FQNQEV (reference sequence). The ends lost 7 bases at V and 5 bases at J; junction bases unmatched: 2. CDR3 DNA, as far as it was read: TGTGCCAGCACCGGGACAGGGAACGAAAGATTATTT. It translates to CASTGTGNERLF. In full, the CDR3 is CASTGTGNERLFF.

This clone came up once. Gene names and germline refer to mouse. The observed sequence ends 1 residue before the CDR3 terminus, with the missing tail filled in from the germline J gene. The chain links TRBV26 to TRBJ1-1, with D uncertain. The CDR3 spans 11 residues. The V end was cut by 3 bases, the J end by 7 bases, with 6 bases between. The germline CDR1 and CDR2 sequences are KGHPV and FQNQEV (reference sequence). CDR3 DNA (partial): TGTGCCAGCAGTCTAACAAGAGAAGTCTTC. Protein: CASSLTREVF. The whole CDR3 sequence is CASSLTREVFF. The variable domain in full, with the rest retrieved from reference TRBV26 and TRBJ1-1, is NSKVIQTPRYLVKGQGQKAKMRCIPEKGHPVVFWYQQNKNNEFKFLINFQNQEVLQQIDMTEKRFSAECPSNSPCSLEIQSSEAGDSALYLCASSLTREVFFGKGTRLTVV.

As concerns this clone: The genes are named according to mouse. The read halts 1 residue ahead of the CDR3 end, with the missing end drawn from the germline J gene. This chain links TRBV31 with TRBJ2-5; 10 nucleotides line up with TRBD1. The CDR3 length is 15 residues. J lost 1 base, V lost 0 bases, and 1 base had no gene match. Germline CDR1 GKSSPN, CDR2 SITVG. This CDR3 reads CAWSLGQGYQDTQYF. The sequenced part of the CDR3 DNA is TGTGCCTGGAGTCTGGGACAGGGGTACCAAGACACCCAGTAC. Drawing the rest from reference TRBV31 and TRBJ2-5, the complete variable domain is AQTIHQWPVAEIKAVGSPLSLGCTIKGKSSPNLYWYWQATGGTLQQLFYSITVGQVESVVQLNLSASRPKDDQFILSTEKLLLSHSGFYLCAWSLGQGYQDTQYFGPGTRLLVL.

Note on this clone: The gene symbols are mouse symbols. The read ends 1 residue early relative to the CDR3; the germline J gene fills the gap. The chain has TRBV26 and TRBJ1-1; D remains unclear. The CDR3 runs 13 residues. Germline-derived CDR1 and CDR2 are KGHPV and FQNQEV (reference sequence). Trimming took off 3 bases at V and 0 bases at J, with 5 bases between the two ends. CDR3 DNA (partial): TGTGCCAGCAGTCTTGACCCAAACACAGAAGTCTTC. As protein: CASSLDPNTEVF. The full-length CDR3 reads as CASSLDPNTEVFF.

This clone is labeled as large. The gene symbols are mouse symbols. Coverage ceases 1 residue before the CDR3 finishes, and the germline J gene fills in the end. V is TRBV26 and J is TRBJ1-2, with a weak D call TRBD1 (5 bases). Trimming shortened V by 0 bases and J by 4 bases, and 6 bases separated the two germline ends. This CDR3 contains 13 residues. Germline V gene sequence: CDR1 KGHPV, CDR2 FQNQEV (reference sequence). CDR3 DNA, as far as it was read: TGTGCCAGCAGTCTGTCGGGGGGCTCCGACTACACC. It yields the protein CASSLSGGSDYT. The full CDR3 reads CASSLSGGSDYTF. The full variable domain, rest sourced from reference TRBV26 and TRBJ1-2, is NSKVIQTPRYLVKGQGQKAKMRCIPEKGHPVVFWYQQNKNNEFKFLINFQNQEVLQQIDMTEKRFSAECPSNSPCSLEIQSSEAGDSALYLCASSLSGGSDYTFGSGTRLLVI.

For this clone: The gene names here belong to mouse. Sequencing ends 1 residue short of the CDR3 end; the germline J gene provides the rest. The chain couples TRBV26 to TRBJ1-6; D gene unclear. TRBJ1-6 is flagged as an ORF with uncertain function. This CDR3 contains 14 residues. Germline CDR1 is KGHPV and CDR2 is FQNQEV (reference sequence). Trimming removed 2 bases at V and 3 bases at J, with 5 bases between. The covered CDR3 bases are TGTGCCAGCAGTCTGCGCATCTATAATTCGCCCCTCTAC. This gives the protein CASSLRIYNSPLY. The full CDR3 protein is CASSLRIYNSPLYF.

In its sample, this clone is medium-sized (0.01 to 0.1%). Gene names denote mouse genes. The read stops 1 residue short of the end of the CDR3; the missing end is completed from the germline J gene. The rearrangement uses TRBV26 and TRBJ2-7; no definite D call. With 3 bases removed from V and 5 bases from J, the gap between germline ends came to 5 bases. This CDR3 is built from 11 residues. Germline CDR1 and CDR2: KGHPV and FQNQEV (reference sequence). CDR3 bases read: TGTGCCAGCAGTCTTCGGGATGAACAGTAC. As protein: CASSLRDEQY. Given in full, the CDR3 is CASSLRDEQYF.

About this clone itself: Germline and genes here are mouse. The CDR3 end falls 1 residue outside the read, so it is completed with the germline J gene. The V call is TRBV13-2, the J call TRBJ2-5; 12 bases agree with TRBD2. Trimming took 4 bases from V and 2 from J; bases not matched to a gene: 5. This CDR3 spans 16 amino acids. Germline values: CDR1 NNHNN, CDR2 SYGAGS (reference sequence). The CDR3 spells CASGRTGGGIQDTQYF. The DNA read from the CDR3 is TGTGCCAGCGGTCGGACTGGGGGGGGAATCCAAGACACCCAGTAC.

This clone was observed a single time. Gene and germline names: mouse. The CDR3 goes on 1 residue after the read ends, and that part is filled in from the germline J gene. V and J are TRBV3 and TRBJ2-5; D is perhaps TRBD1 or TRBD2 (5 bases each). Between the trimmed V and J ends, which lost 6 bases and 2 bases, there was a span of 12 bases. CDR1 is SNHLY and CDR2 is FYNGKV in the germline V gene (reference sequence). This CDR3 has 14 residues. The DNA read from the CDR3 is TGTGCCAGCAGGGAGACGGGGGTCCAAGACACCCAGTAC. This codes for CASRETGVQDTQY. The entire CDR3 is CASRETGVQDTQYF.

With regard to this clone: All gene names here are mouse names. The CDR3 goes on 1 residue after the read ends, and that part is filled in from the germline J gene. This chain links TRBV16 with TRBJ2-7, with TRBD2 as a possible D gene (7 bases). The V and J ends lost 5 bases and 2 bases respectively, with 13 bases between them. The CDR3 is made up of 14 amino acids. Germline CDR1 SGHSA, CDR2 FRNQAP. The sequenced CDR3 bases are TGTGCAAGCAGCCTCCGGGGGGCTCCCTATGAACAGTAC. Encoded protein: CASSLRGAPYEQY. The full CDR3 sequence reads CASSLRGAPYEQYF.

By share, this clone counts as medium-sized. Genes and germline come from the mouse. The read comes to an end 1 residue before the CDR3 does, leaving the germline J gene to fill in the end. The chain has TRBV26 and TRBJ1-1; D call uncertain. Germline assignment: CDR1 KGHPV and CDR2 FQNQEV (reference sequence). V lost 3 bases, J lost 0 bases, and 5 bases lay in between. The length of the CDR3 is 13 residues. The chain's CDR3 is CASSLGSNTEVFF. CDR3 DNA, as far as it was read: TGTGCCAGCAGTCTTGGGTCAAACACAGAAGTCTTC.

This clone is judged medium-sized. The listed genes are named as in mouse. Sequencing ends 1 residue short of the CDR3 end; the germline J gene provides the rest. The chain has TRBV26 and TRBJ2-7; TRBD2 matches at 9 bases. The CDR3 is made up of 14 amino acids. Germline V gene lookup returns CDR1 KGHPV and CDR2 FQNQEV (reference sequence). V was clipped by 2 bases and J by 7 bases; unmatched bases: 6. The CDR3 DNA, read in part, is TGTGCCAGCAGTCTGGGTGGGGGGGCGCAAGAACAGTAC. Amino acid sequence: CASSLGGGAQEQY. The full CDR3 protein reads CASSLGGGAQEQYF.

By sample share, this clone is medium-sized. Gene names and germline match the mouse. The CDR3 bases that were read are TGTGCCAGCAGTCTGTTACAAAACACCGGGCAGCTCTAC. Its protein product is CASSLLQNTGQLY. The complete CDR3 protein is CASSLLQNTGQLYF. V is TRBV26 and J is TRBJ2-2; D is unclear. Read coverage stops 1 residue before the CDR3 terminus; the germline J gene supplies the remainder. Germline CDR1 reads KGHPV; CDR2 reads FQNQEV (reference sequence). V was clipped by 1 base and J by 1 base, with 4 bases between them. This CDR3 region has 14 residues.

This clone was detected a few times. Germline and genes: mouse. The CDR3 end lies 1 residue beyond the end of the read and is filled in from the germline J gene. The chain joins TRBV1 to TRBJ1-1; D possibly corresponds to TRBD1 (5 bases). Trimming shortened V by 4 bases and J by 0 bases, and 6 bases separated the two germline ends. Germline CDR1 and CDR2: NSQYPW and LRSPGD (reference sequence). This CDR3 is 13 amino acids long. The CDR3 sequence: CTCSVGQNTEVFF. CDR3 DNA, as far as it was read: TGCACCTGCAGTGTGGGACAGAACACAGAAGTCTTC.

Remarks on this clone: Genes and germline are mouse. The CDR3 end lies 1 residue beyond the end of the read and is filled in from the germline J gene. This chain links TRBV13-3 with TRBJ1-1; the match to TRBD1 covers 7 bases. Germline trimming cut 5 bases from V and 0 bases from J; bases unmatched to any gene: 1. Germline CDR1 is NNHDY and CDR2 is SYVADS. CDR3 length equals 13 residues. CDR3 bases read: TGTGCCAGCAGGACAGGGTCAAACACAGAAGTCTTC. Translated, it gives CASRTGSNTEVF. The whole CDR3 reads CASRTGSNTEVFF.

In the case of this clone: The genes and germline here are from mouse. The read is 1 residue too short to cover the CDR3 end, so that end is filled in from the germline J gene. V gene TRBV5 combines with J gene TRBJ2-7; TRBD1 agrees at 8 bases. Germline CDR1 LGHNA, CDR2 YNLKQL (reference sequence). The CDR3 extends over 12 amino acids. Losses at the gene ends were 1 base for V and 7 bases for J; bases not matched to a gene: 0. The part of the CDR3 DNA that was read is TGTGCCAGCAGCCAAGGGACAGGGGAACAGTAC. Encoded protein: CASSQGTGEQY. In full, the CDR3 reads CASSQGTGEQYF.

Note on this clone: Gene names are the mouse ones. The read comes to an end 1 residue before the CDR3 does, leaving the germline J gene to fill in the end. The chain links TRBV2 to TRBJ2-1; 7 bases match TRBD1. Unmatched junction bases numbered 2, after V lost 0 bases and J lost 3 bases. Germline V gene sequence: CDR1 LGHNA, CDR2 YSYQKL. The CDR3 runs to 15 residues. The DNA read from the CDR3 is TGTGCCAGCAGCCAAGATTACAGGGGCTATGCTGAGCAGTTC. Translating it yields CASSQDYRGYAEQF. From start to end, the CDR3 is CASSQDYRGYAEQFF.

This clone was seen more than once but under ten times. Any gene name here is a mouse gene name. The read comes to an end 1 residue before the CDR3 does, leaving the germline J gene to fill in the end. This chain uses TRBV23 with TRBJ2-3; no DNA check was done on the table's D call, TRBD2. The CDR3 runs 17 residues. In germline, CDR1 is KGHTA, CDR2 FQNQQP. This CDR3 reads CSSSQSGGDHSAETLYF. The DNA read from the CDR3 is TGCTCCAGCAGTCAATCGGGGGGGGACCATAGTGCAGAAACGCTGTAT. Complete variable domain (other parts from reference TRBV23 and TRBJ2-3): DAAVTQKPRYLIKMKGQEAEMKCIPEKGHTAVFWYQQKQSKELKFLIYFQNQQPLDQIDMVKERFSAVCPSSSLCSLGIRTCEAEDSALYLCSSSQSGGDHSAETLYFGSGTRLTVL.

By frequency in the sample, this clone is medium-sized (0.01 to 0.1%). Genes here carry mouse names. The read terminates 1 residue ahead of where the CDR3 ends, so the germline J gene completes it. The chain has TRBV16 and TRBJ2-1, with D unclear. Germline V gene sequence: CDR1 SGHSA, CDR2 FRNQAP. The V and J ends lost 0 bases and 5 bases respectively, with 2 bases between them. This CDR3 comprises 12 residues. The CDR3 DNA, read in part, is TGTGCAAGCAGCTTAGATCATGCTGAGCAGTTC. Amino acids: CASSLDHAEQF. The entire CDR3 is CASSLDHAEQFF.